Following are 11 T cell receptor beta chains from one sample sequenced in a study of T cells in Graves' hyperthyroidism and ophthalmopathy. From RNA transcripts, TCR beta CDR3 regions were amplified. RT-PCR in the first round (using the HTBI primer set) targeted the TCR CDR3. MiXCR was run by TCRdb on the multiplex PCR reads, yielding one entry per CDR3 protein. The table shows around 450,000 distinct CDR3 sequences, with 15% to 18% occurring only once. The sequenced material came from blood. These TCRs come from a woman aged 18 to 35 with Graves' hyperthyroidism.

In its sample, this clonotype was seen many times. The V and J genes are TRBV20-1 and TRBJ1-5; tentative D call: TRBD1 (5 bases). Germline lookup yields CDR1 DFQATT and CDR2 SNEGSKA (reference sequence). Trimming cost V 0 bases and J 4 bases, with 16 bases left between them. This CDR3 contains 16 residues. CDR3: CSARDWNRKTNQPQHF. The CDR3 DNA reads as TGCAGTGCTAGAGATTGGAACAGGAAGACTAATCAGCCCCAGCATTTT.

This clonotype was recorded many times. The junction does not match germline at one end; this may be a read error. This sequence joins TRBV7-2 and TRBJ1-4; 10 bases align to TRBD1. CDR1 and CDR2 from the germline V gene are SGHTA and FQGNSA. The CDR3 totals 13 residues. Written as DNA, the CDR3 is TGTGCCAGCAGCCGGGACAGGGGAGAAAGACTGTTTTTT. Protein: CASSRDRGERLFF. The whole variable domain, filled in from reference TRBV7-2 and TRBJ1-4, reads GAGVSQSPSNKVTEKGKDVELRCDPISGHTALYWYRQSLGQGLEFLIYFQGNSAPDKSGLPSDRFSAERTGGSVSTLTIQRTQQEDSAVYLCASSRDRGERLFFGSGTQLSVL.

The chain employs TRBV27 and TRBJ1-2; possibly TRBD1 for D (5 bases). Germline V gives CDR1 MNHEY, CDR2 SMNVEV (reference sequence). Trimming left V 2 bases short and J 4 bases short, with 17 bases between. CDR3 size: 16 residues. CDR3 nucleotides: TGTGCCAGCAGTTTACGTCCCCGACAGCAAATCTATGGCTACACCTTC. Translated: CASSLRPRQQIYGYTF.

This clonotype was counted ten times or more. A junction end diverges from the germline sequence, so it may reflect a read error. V gene TRBV7-7 combines with J gene TRBJ2-5, with no clear D. Germline CDR1 SSHAT, CDR2 FNYEAQ (reference sequence). The CDR3 length is 12 residues. Here the CDR3 reads CASSPTQETQYF. For the CDR3, the DNA is TGTGCTAGCAGCCCAACCCAAGAGACCCAGTACTTC.

This clonotype was observed a handful of times. The chain uses TRBV20-1 and TRBJ2-2, with 8 bases that match TRBD1. The germline V gene has CDR1 DFQATT and CDR2 SNEGSKA (reference sequence). The CDR3 length is 14 residues. The V and J ends lost 3 bases and 5 bases, in that order; junction bases with no gene match: 5. This chain's CDR3 is CSARDRVITGELFF. The CDR3 region has the DNA TGCAGTGCTAGGGACAGGGTAATAACCGGGGAGCTGTTTTTT.

The chain has TRBV4-1 and TRBJ1-2, with 7 positions matching TRBD1. Germline V gene lookup returns CDR1 MGHRA and CDR2 YSYEKL. CDR3 length: 14 residues. After removal of 4 bases from V and 8 bases from J, the junction contained 10 bases not matched to a gene. The CDR3 DNA reads TGCGCCAGCAGCCCCCGGACAGGACCCGTGGGCTACACCTTC. The encoded protein is CASSPRTGPVGYTF.

The chain joins TRBV20-1 to TRBJ1-2, with 7 nucleotides matching TRBD1. V shed 5 bases and J 4 bases; nucleotides not matched to a gene: 4. In germline, CDR1 is DFQATT, CDR2 SNEGSKA (reference sequence). The CDR3 extends over 12 amino acids. The CDR3 loop is CSAPTGSYGYTF. In DNA, the CDR3 is TGCAGTGCTCCGACAGGGAGCTATGGCTACACCTTC.

This rearrangement joins TRBV19 to TRBJ2-3; 14 nucleotides agree with TRBD2. This CDR3 comprises 17 residues. Per the germline V gene, CDR1 is LNHDA and CDR2 is SQIVND (reference sequence). V lost 11 bases and J lost 4; bases outside the gene matches: 14. CDR3 sequence: CADETGTSGRSADTQYF. CDR3 DNA sequence: TGTGCCGACGAGACCGGGACTAGCGGGAGAAGTGCAGATACGCAGTATTTT.

Of note for this clonotype: A read error is possible here, since a much larger clone lies one base away. This chain uses TRBV24-1 with TRBJ1-1; D gene ambiguous. In germline, CDR1 is KGHDR, CDR2 SFDVKD. The CDR3 covers 19 residues. V was shortened by 0 bases and J by 3 bases, with 22 bases between the two germline ends. For the CDR3, the DNA is TGTGCCACCAGTGATTTGCAAAGCAGGTGGCACGGGAAGTACACTGAAGCTTTCTTT. This sequence encodes CATSDLQSRWHGKYTEAFF.

This chain uses TRBV10-3 with TRBJ2-5, with D perhaps TRBD1 (5 bases). Trimming took off 3 bases at V and 5 bases at J, with 16 bases between the two ends. Germline CDR1 and CDR2: ENHRY and SYGVKD. The CDR3 loop spans 15 amino acids. The DNA of the CDR3 is TGTGCCATCAGTGAACTGGGCAGGGTCGGGGAGACCCAGTACTTC. Translated: CAISELGRVGETQYF.

Many counts were recorded for this clonotype. This chain joins TRBV12-3 or TRBV12-4 and TRBJ2-5, with 7 bases matching TRBD1. V dropped 2 bases and J dropped 3; count of bases not matched to a gene: 3. This CDR3 spans 14 amino acids. The CDR3 nucleotides are TGTGCCAGCAGTTTAACAGACAGGGAAGAGACCCAGTACTTC. Translating gives CASSLTDREETQYF.